This TCR beta chain derives from a study of blood T cell repertoires in COVID-19 (dated by TCRdb to the early 2020s). With regard to the full study: Collaborator samples came from the United States, Italy and Spain and covered acute and convalescent phases of COVID-19. Deeply sampled blood TCRbeta repertoires from subjects exposed to, actively infected with, or recovered from COVID-19 were included in the dataset. Where available, HLA class I and class II types were obtained from metadata supplied by the sample provider rather than from assay-based typing. The samples were drawn from the first 160 participants of the ongoing ImmuneRACE study and from roughly 1,300 subjects provided by 6 global collaborators. The material from the prospective study consisted of cDNA or gDNA derived from T cells, B-cell-depleted T cells, or PBMCs. A freely available public database, intended as a resource for researchers studying the immune response to SARS-CoV-2, is where the repertoires were released. Sample metadata almost always included a de-identified subject ID, COVID-19 status, age in years and sex.

V lost 0 bases and J lost 6 bases, and the count of bases not matched to a germline gene is 16. There are 18 amino acids in the CDR3, from cysteine to phenylalanine inclusive. The read is trimmed to its CDR3 DNA, 54 bases read in frame from base 1. The germline V gene (reference sequence) sets CDR1 to LNHNV and CDR2 to YYDKDF. In Seattle, one collaborating source enrolled patients while the infection was active and tracked those patients longitudinally over the course of disease. Whole blood was collected in K2EDTA tubes by collaborating institutions according to the institutions' own protocols. Collaborator samples were shipped for TCRbeta analysis as frozen whole blood, isolated PBMCs, or DNA extracted from either sample type. Concerning this clone itself: Its binding antigen is unknown. Per-base quality was not reported, and no clone a single base away is much larger than it.

What the authors observed across the whole study: The amount of clinical and demographic metadata varied by source and participant and was provided uncurated.

The immunoSEQ Assay, a bias-controlled multiplex PCR, was used to amplify TCRbeta CDR3 regions from genomic DNA. On the authors' methods: The number of nucleated cells in each sample was estimated by amplification of reference gene primers within the assay. Sequence reads were collapsed and filtered to measure the absolute abundance of every unique TCRbeta CDR3 rearrangement. For each sample, productive Simpson clonality was calculated by taking the square root of Simpson's diversity index across productive rearrangements. This immuneACCESS table, as held by TCRdb, lists in-frame sequences with V and J called but not all clones. Of the missing ones, under half trace to an unresolved V gene in checked studies; the others have no known cause. V, J and clone size reflect that table, while D and trimming were determined from the DNA. This sample is represented by roughly 320,000 clones; about 87% of them were singletons. Roughly 6% of the sample belongs to the ten largest clones.

In this chain, TRBV15 is recombined with TRBJ2-7; TRBD2 aligns with 8 central bases. This receptor was identified in a woman in her forties or fifties with COVID-19, enrolled during active disease. The sample comprised peripheral blood. The nucleotide sequence reads as follows: TGTGCCACCAGCAGAGATCGGGGGGGCTCTTCGGCGAAAGGCGAGCAGTACTTC. Translated, it gives CATSRDRGGSSAKGEQYF. Where the CDR3 stops, the reference TRBV15 and TRBJ2-7 genes take over; the full variable domain is DAMVIQNPRYQVTQFGKPVTLSCSQTLNHNVMYWYQQKSSQAPKLLFHYYDKDFNNEADTPDNFQSRRPNTSFCFLDIRSPGLGDTAMYLCATSRDRGGSSAKGEQYFGPGTRLTVT.